Listed below are T cell receptor beta chains from one sample, sequenced in a study of graft-versus-host responses after intestinal transplantation. No antigens are known for them. The repertoire was sequenced with immunoSEQ multiplex PCR; TCRdb's copy has only in-frame clones and lacks some. The table shows about 92,000 clones, with 75% to 95% occurring only once. Here the sequenced sample was unstimulated CD8+ T cells sorted from spleen or lymph node cells, taken before intestinal transplant. The source is a human donor who received an intestinal transplant. CDR3s include the opening cysteine and the closing phenylalanine or tryptophan. D genes are given only for firm matches. Clone size is shown for a subset of rows, as once, few, many or a class of expanded clone.

J gene,clone size,V gene,D gene,CDR3 protein,CDR3 DNA
TRBJ2-7,NA,TRBV4-1,TRBD1,CASSHRDREVGSYEQYF,TGCGCCAGCAGTCACCGGGACAGGGAGGTTGGATCCTACGAGCAGTACTTC
TRBJ2-7,NA,TRBV7-9,NA,CASSPVSGTVGHEQYF,TGTGCCAGCAGCCCCGTAAGCGGGACAGTGGGTCACGAGCAGTACTTC
TRBJ2-1,NA,TRBV7-3,TRBD1,CASSLKGQGGNEQFF,TGTGCCAGCAGCCTAAAGGGACAGGGGGGTAATGAGCAGTTCTTC
TRBJ2-1,NA,TRBV5-4,TRBD2,CASKTSGGPYNEQFF,TGTGCCAGCAAAACTAGCGGGGGGCCCTACAATGAGCAGTTCTTC
TRBJ2-7,few,TRBV11-2,NA,CASSRLYEQYF,TGTGCCAGCAGCAGACTTTACGAGCAGTACTTC
TRBJ2-7,few,TRBV27,NA,CASSPRGGSYEQYF,TGTGCCAGCAGCCCCAGGGGGGGATCGTACGAGCAGTACTTC
TRBJ2-1,NA,TRBV6-5,TRBD2,CASSDSGGNNEQFF,TGTGCCAGCAGTGATAGCGGGGGTAACAATGAGCAGTTCTTC
TRBJ1-2,NA,TRBV13,NA,CASSSEEGYGYTF,TGTGCCAGCAGCTCGGAGGAGGGCTATGGCTACACCTTC
TRBJ1-5,NA,TRBV4-2,NA,CASSQAGDGQPQHF,TGTGCCAGCAGCCAAGCAGGGGACGGGCAGCCCCAGCATTTT
TRBJ1-2,NA,TRBV5-4,TRBD1,CASSRYWVRGHGYTF,TGTGCCAGCAGCCGGTATTGGGTCAGGGGGCACGGCTACACCTTC
TRBJ1-2,NA,TRBV7-9,NA,CVSSLVGTHYGYTF,TGTGTCAGCAGCTTAGTTGGGACCCACTATGGCTACACCTTC
TRBJ2-7,NA,TRBV10-3,NA,CAISPESGYLGYEQYF,TGTGCCATCAGTCCAGAAAGCGGTTACTTGGGCTACGAGCAGTACTTC
TRBJ2-5,NA,TRBV5-6,NA,CASSLAGSFQETQYF,TGTGCCAGCAGCTTGGCGGGCAGTTTCCAAGAGACCCAGTACTTC
TRBJ1-1,NA,TRBV5-4,NA,CASSAPGALNTEAFF,TGTGCCAGCAGCGCTCCAGGGGCGTTGAACACTGAAGCTTTCTTT
TRBJ1-2,NA,TRBV11-2,NA,CASSLIDTLYGYTF,TGTGCCAGCAGCTTAATAGACACCCTCTATGGCTACACCTTC
TRBJ2-7,once,TRBV6-5,NA,CASSYSSWGEQYF,TGTGCCAGCAGTTACTCTTCCTGGGGCGAGCAGTACTTC
TRBJ1-1,NA,TRBV9,TRBD1,CASSASGGDTEAFF,TGTGCCAGCAGCGCCTCAGGGGGGGACACTGAAGCTTTCTTT
TRBJ2-7,NA,TRBV13,TRBD1,CASSPRWWTGGAGGYEQYF,TGTGCCAGCAGCCCCAGGTGGTGGACAGGGGGCGCGGGGGGCTACGAGCAGTACTTC
TRBJ2-1,once,TRBV13,NA,CASSVVGYNEQFF,TGTGCCAGCAGCGTAGTAGGCTACAATGAGCAGTTCTTC
TRBJ2-1,NA,TRBV14,NA,CASSPWGYNEQFF,TGTGCCAGCAGCCCGTGGGGCTACAATGAGCAGTTCTTC
TRBJ1-1,NA,TRBV13,NA,CASSLLVPTDGLNTEAFF,TGTGCCAGCAGTTTACTCGTCCCTACGGACGGTCTGAACACTGAAGCTTTCTTT
TRBJ2-7,NA,TRBV19,TRBD1,CASSIGQGPFYEQYF,TGTGCCAGTAGTATAGGACAGGGCCCATTCTACGAGCAGTACTTC
TRBJ2-3,NA,TRBV27,NA,CASSPGTPRSTDTQYF,TGTGCCAGCAGTCCCGGGACTCCCCGGAGCACAGATACGCAGTATTTT
TRBJ1-2,NA,TRBV6-5,NA,CASSETEVMGGYTF,TGTGCCAGCAGTGAAACCGAGGTAATGGGTGGCTACACCTTC
TRBJ1-2,NA,TRBV29-1,TRBD1,CSAYLTGGSYPYGYTF,TGCAGCGCCTACCTGACAGGGGGCTCCTACCCCTATGGCTACACCTTC
TRBJ2-4,NA,TRBV6-6,NA,CASSYLRGAKNIQYF,TGTGCCAGCAGTTACTTGCGGGGTGCCAAAAACATTCAGTACTTC
TRBJ2-7,NA,TRBV7-9,NA,CASSLVGTEQYF,TGTGCCAGCAGCTTAGTCGGGACAGAGCAGTACTTC
TRBJ2-1,NA,TRBV6-5,NA,CASSFVTSGDEQFF,TGTGCCAGCAGTTTCGTGACTAGTGGCGATGAGCAGTTCTTC
TRBJ2-7,NA,TRBV6-5,NA,CASSGGSYEQYF,TGTGCCAGCAGCGGGGGTTCCTACGAGCAGTACTTC
TRBJ1-5,NA,TRBV9,TRBD1,CASSPGTGSQPQHF,TGTGCCAGCAGCCCAGGGACAGGGTCTCAGCCCCAGCATTTT
TRBJ2-1,once,TRBV11-1,TRBD2,CASSYGTSGRFGQFF,TGTGCCAGCAGCTACGGGACTAGCGGGAGGTTTGGGCAGTTCTTC
TRBJ2-7,NA,TRBV9,NA,CASSVGEESYEQYF,TGTGCCAGCAGCGTAGGAGAAGAGTCCTACGAGCAGTACTTC
TRBJ1-4,NA,TRBV28,NA,CASSFAVSTYNEKLFF,TGTGCCAGCAGTTTTGCGGTATCAACTTATAATGAAAAACTGTTTTTT
TRBJ2-2,NA,TRBV7-6,NA,CASSPFGGPGELFF,TGTGCCAGCAGCCCATTCGGGGGCCCCGGGGAGCTGTTTTTT
TRBJ1-1,once,TRBV25-1,NA,CASSAQWNTEAFF,TGTGCCAGCAGTGCACAATGGAACACTGAAGCTTTCTTT
TRBJ1-1,NA,TRBV2,NA,CASSQVLGATEAFF,TGTGCCAGCAGCCAAGTCCTCGGGGCCACTGAAGCTTTCTTT
TRBJ2-2,NA,TRBV4-1,NA,CASSAHLNTGELFF,TGCGCCAGCAGCGCCCACTTGAACACCGGGGAGCTGTTTTTT
TRBJ2-1,NA,TRBV2,NA,CASTVGSYNEQFF,TGTGCCAGCACGGTGGGGTCCTACAATGAGCAGTTCTTC
TRBJ1-2,once,TRBV5-4,NA,CASSFWGALTYGYTF,TGTGCCAGCAGCTTTTGGGGGGCGCTTACCTATGGCTACACCTTC
TRBJ1-1,NA,TRBV4-1,NA,CASSSNKALRTEAFF,TGCGCCAGCAGCTCCAATAAAGCCTTGAGGACTGAAGCTTTCTTT
TRBJ1-2,NA,TRBV27,NA,CASSLSEGNYGYTF,TGTGCCAGCAGTTTATCGGAGGGAAACTATGGCTACACCTTC
TRBJ2-3,NA,TRBV29-1,NA,CSSDRESSTDTQYF,TGCAGCTCCGATCGGGAGTCTAGCACAGATACGCAGTATTTT